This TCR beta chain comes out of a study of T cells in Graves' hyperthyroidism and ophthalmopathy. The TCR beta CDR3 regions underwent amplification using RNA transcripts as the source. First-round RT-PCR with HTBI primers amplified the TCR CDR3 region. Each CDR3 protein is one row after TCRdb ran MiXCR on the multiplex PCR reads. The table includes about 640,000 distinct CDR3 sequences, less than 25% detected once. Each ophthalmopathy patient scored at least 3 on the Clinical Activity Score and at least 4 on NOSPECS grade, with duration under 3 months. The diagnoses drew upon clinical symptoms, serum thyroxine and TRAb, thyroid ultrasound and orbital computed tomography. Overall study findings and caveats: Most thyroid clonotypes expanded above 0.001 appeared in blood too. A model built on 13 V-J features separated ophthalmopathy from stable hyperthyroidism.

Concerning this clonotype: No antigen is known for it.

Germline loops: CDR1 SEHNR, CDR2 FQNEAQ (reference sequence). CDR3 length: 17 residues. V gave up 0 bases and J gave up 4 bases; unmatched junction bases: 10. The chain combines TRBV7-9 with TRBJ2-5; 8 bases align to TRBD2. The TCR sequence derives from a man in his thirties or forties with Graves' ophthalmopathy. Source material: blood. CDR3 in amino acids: CASSLAFAGGLRETQYF. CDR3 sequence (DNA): TGTGCCAGCAGCTTAGCGTTCGCGGGAGGCCTTCGAGAGACCCAGTACTTC. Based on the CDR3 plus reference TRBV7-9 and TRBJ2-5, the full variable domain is DTGVSQNPRHKITKRGQNVTFRCDPISEHNRLYWYRQTLGQGPEFLTYFQNEAQLEKSRLLSDRFSAERPKGSFSTLEIQRTEQGDSAMYLCASSLAFAGGLRETQYFGPGTRLLVL.